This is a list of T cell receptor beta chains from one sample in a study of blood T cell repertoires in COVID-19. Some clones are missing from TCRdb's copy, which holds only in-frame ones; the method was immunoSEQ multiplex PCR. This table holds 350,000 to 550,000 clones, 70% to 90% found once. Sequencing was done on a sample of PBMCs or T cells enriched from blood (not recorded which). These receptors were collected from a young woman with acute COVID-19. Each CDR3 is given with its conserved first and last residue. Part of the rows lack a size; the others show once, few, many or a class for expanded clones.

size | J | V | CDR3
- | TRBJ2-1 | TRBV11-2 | CASRHREGSYNEQFF
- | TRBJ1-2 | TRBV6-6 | CASSYRGLYGYTF
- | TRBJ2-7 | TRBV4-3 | CASSPAAVAGYEQYF
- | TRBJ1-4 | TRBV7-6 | CASSHGRQGQGSEKLFF
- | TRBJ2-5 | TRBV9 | CASSVGASGSMVGETQYF
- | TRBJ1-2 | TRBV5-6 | CASTVGDRGVYGYTF
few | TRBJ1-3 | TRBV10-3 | CAIGGALQTGNTIYF
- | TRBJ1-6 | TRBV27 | CASSLRGLTGNSYNSPLHF
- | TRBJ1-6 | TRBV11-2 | CASSWLGSSYNSPLHF
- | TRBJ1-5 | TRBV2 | CASRPGTGQNQPQHF
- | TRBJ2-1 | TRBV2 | CASNPSGILPNEQFF
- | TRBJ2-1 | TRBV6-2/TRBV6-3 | CASSLTSRNEQFF
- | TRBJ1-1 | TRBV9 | CASSAGGGLNTEAFF
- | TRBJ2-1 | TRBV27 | CASSLSGNYNEQFF
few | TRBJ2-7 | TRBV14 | CASSRTGISYEQYF
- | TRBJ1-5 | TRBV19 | CASSGAGGYQPQHF
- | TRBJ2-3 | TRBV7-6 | CASSPSRTSDGVSTDTQYF
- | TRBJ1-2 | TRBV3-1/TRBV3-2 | CASSVWDRENGYTF
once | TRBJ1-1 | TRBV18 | CASSSKPIGQPNSNTEAFF
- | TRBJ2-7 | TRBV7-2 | CASSLGPARSSYEQYF
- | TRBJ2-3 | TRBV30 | CAWSAQTDTQYF
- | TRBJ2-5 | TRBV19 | CASSITVQETQYF
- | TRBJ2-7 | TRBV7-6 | CASSLREDSYEQYF
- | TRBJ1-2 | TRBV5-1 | CASSLRTTGEGYTF
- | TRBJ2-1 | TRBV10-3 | CAISAGEVNEQFF
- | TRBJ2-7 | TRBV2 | CASSRQVTYEQYF
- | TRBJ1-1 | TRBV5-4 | CASSFGEEGEAFF
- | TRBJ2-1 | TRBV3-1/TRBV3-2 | CASSQLWGRTGLNEQFF
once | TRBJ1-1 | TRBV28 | CASSSTGLTEAFF
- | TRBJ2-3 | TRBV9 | CASSVGGRTSGSIQQYF
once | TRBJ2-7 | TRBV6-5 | CASSYSSRGRSDEQYF
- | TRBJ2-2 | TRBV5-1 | CASGRGRSGGELFF
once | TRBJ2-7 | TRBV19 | CASSIGTGSSYEQYF
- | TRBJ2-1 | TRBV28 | CASSPRGHGQFF
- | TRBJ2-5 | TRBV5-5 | CASSRTPQDQETQYF
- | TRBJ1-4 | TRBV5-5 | CASSLVAAANEKLFF
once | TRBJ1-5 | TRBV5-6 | CASSLGGPGGQPQHF
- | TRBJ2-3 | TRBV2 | CASSVMGTVTTDTQYF
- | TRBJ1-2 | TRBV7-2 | CASSLGRQNYGYTF
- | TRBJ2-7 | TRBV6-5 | CASRLGQASSYEQYF
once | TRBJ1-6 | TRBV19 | CASSPGQGAPLHF
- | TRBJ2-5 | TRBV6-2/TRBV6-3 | CASSRSRASRQETQYF
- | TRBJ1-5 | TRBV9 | CASSVGGGDQPQHF
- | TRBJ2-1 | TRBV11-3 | CAGRTSGSFGYNEQFF
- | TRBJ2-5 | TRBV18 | CASSVGHPGTQYF
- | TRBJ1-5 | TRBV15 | CATSTLDWSQPQHF
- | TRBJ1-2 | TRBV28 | CAGQGYNGYTF
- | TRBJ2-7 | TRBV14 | CASSQDSQEQYF
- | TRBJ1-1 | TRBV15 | CATSRDLANTEAFF
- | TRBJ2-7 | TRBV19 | CASSPRQGASGEQYF
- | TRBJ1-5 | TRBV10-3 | CAISLRGEDQPQHF
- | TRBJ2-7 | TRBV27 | CASRRPGLAFEQYF
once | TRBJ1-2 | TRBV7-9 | CASSNPANYGYTF
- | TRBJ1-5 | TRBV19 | CASSNPRVQPQHF
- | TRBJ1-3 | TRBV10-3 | CAISDYPQGAGNTIYF
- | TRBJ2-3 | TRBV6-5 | CASARQGAGTDTQYF